Listed here are 4 T cell receptor beta chains from one sample, sequenced in a study of blood T cell repertoires in COVID-19. Using immunoSEQ multiplex PCR, the repertoire was profiled, and TCRdb retains in-frame clones only, with some absent. The top ten clones hold roughly 7.9% of a sample with roughly 120,000 clones, around 84% of them seen once. Source material: peripheral blood. The receptors were sampled from a woman aged 80 or older with active or convalescent COVID-19.

As to this clone: An end of the junction differs from the germline gene, which may be a read error. This chain connects TRBV9 to TRBJ2-1; 15 bases line up with TRBD2. The CDR3 runs 18 residues. CDR1 SGDLS and CDR2 YYNGEE come from the germline V gene. The CDR3, as DNA: TGTGCTAGCACCCTCGGACTAGCGGGAGGGTCCTACGACAATGAGCAGTTCTTC. Its translation is CASTLGLAGGSYDNEQFF. Filled out from reference TRBV9 and TRBJ2-1, the complete variable domain reads DSGVTQTPKHLITATGQRVTLRCSPRSGDLSVYWYQQSLDQGLQFLIQYYNGEERAKGNILERFSAQQFPDLHSELNLSSLELGDSALYFCASTLGLAGGSYDNEQFFGPGTRLTVL.

The V call is TRBV9, the J call TRBJ2-7; 7 bases are a match to TRBD1. Germline-derived CDR1 and CDR2 are SGDLS and YYNGEE. The CDR3 is made up of 14 amino acids. V trimming: 0 bases; J trimming: 6 bases; junction bases outside the gene matches: 6. This chain's CDR3 is CASSVEGAPAEQYF. For the CDR3, the DNA is TGTGCCAGCAGCGTAGAGGGGGCGCCTGCCGAGCAGTACTTC.

J is TRBJ2-2 and V is TRBV9, with D unclear. CDR1 is SGDLS and CDR2 is YYNGEE in the germline V gene. This CDR3 contains 16 residues. Trimming took off 0 bases at V and 0 bases at J, with 9 bases between the two ends. CDR3 in amino acids: CASSVDSTPNTGELFF. In DNA form, the CDR3 reads TGTGCCAGCAGCGTAGACAGCACACCGAACACCGGGGAGCTGTTTTTT.

The V gene is TRBV29-1, the J gene TRBJ1-5, with D uncertain. Between the trimmed V and J ends, which lost 4 bases and 3 bases, there was a span of 10 bases. There are 13 residues in the CDR3. Germline assignment: CDR1 SQVTM and CDR2 ANQGSEA. CDR3 sequence (DNA): TGCAGCGTTGCCCCAGGTGTCAATCAGCCCCAGCATTTT. Protein sequence: CSVAPGVNQPQHF.